These T cell receptor beta chains were read from a single sample in a study of tissue T cells after allogeneic stem cell transplantation. TCRdb's table, derived via immunoSEQ multiplex PCR, lists solely in-frame clones and lacks some. The repertoire holds 26,000 or so clones, with 91% as singletons. Sequenced here: blood, sampled before transplantation. The receptors here all came from a male donor older than 55 who later had graft-versus-host disease after an allogeneic stem cell transplant. Each CDR3 is given with its conserved first and last residue. D genes are given only for firm matches. Where a row states a size, it is once, few, many or the class of an expanded clone; other rows omit it.

v_call,j_call,d_call,clone_size,cdr3_aa,cdr3_nt
TRBV20-1,TRBJ2-7,TRBD1,once,CSASGGQESYEQYF,TGCAGTGCTAGTGGGGGACAGGAGTCCTACGAGCAGTACTTC
TRBV29-1,TRBJ2-2,TRBD1,NA,CSAMTGTGELFF,TGCAGCGCCATGACAGGGACCGGGGAGCTGTTTTTT
TRBV6-6,TRBJ1-5,TRBD1,NA,CASNDRERNQPQHF,TGTGCCAGTAACGACAGGGAACGCAATCAGCCCCAGCATTTT
TRBV5-1,TRBJ2-2,NA,NA,CASRTGARGTGELFF,TGCGCCAGCAGGACAGGGGCGCGGGGGACCGGGGAGCTGTTTTTT
TRBV28,TRBJ2-2,NA,NA,CASSLGRDSNTGELFF,TGTGCCAGCAGTTTGGGTAGGGACTCTAACACCGGGGAGCTGTTTTTT
TRBV13,TRBJ2-5,TRBD2,NA,CASSLGLISGGAGETQYF,TGTGCCAGCAGCTTAGGCCTTATTAGCGGGGGGGCTGGGGAGACCCAGTACTTC
TRBV7-9,TRBJ1-1,NA,NA,CASSRGQNTEAFF,TGTGCCAGCAGCAGAGGGCAGAACACTGAAGCTTTCTTT
TRBV29-1,TRBJ2-5,NA,NA,CSVGRGGGPETQYF,TGCAGCGTCGGCCGTGGAGGGGGGCCGGAGACCCAGTACTTC
TRBV27,TRBJ1-6,NA,NA,CASNIRLGLIGSPLHF,TGTGCCAGCAATATCAGATTGGGGTTGATTGGTTCACCCCTCCACTTT
TRBV3-1/TRBV3-2,TRBJ1-5,TRBD1,few,CASSEQGAVNQPQHF,TGTGCCAGCAGCGAACAGGGGGCGGTCAATCAGCCCCAGCATTTT
TRBV5-6,TRBJ2-7,NA,NA,CASSLGHEQYF,TGTGCCAGCAGCTTGGGGCACGAGCAGTACTTC
TRBV5-1,TRBJ2-7,TRBD2,NA,CASSLAGGSYEQYF,TGCGCCAGCAGCTTGGCCGGGGGGTCCTACGAGCAGTACTTC
TRBV5-4,TRBJ1-2,TRBD1,NA,CASKTGGPNYGYTF,TGTGCCAGTAAGACAGGGGGCCCTAACTATGGCTACACCTTC
TRBV3-1/TRBV3-2,TRBJ2-7,NA,NA,CASSLGADRYEQYF,TGTGCCAGCAGCCTCGGGGCTGATCGTTACGAGCAGTACTTC
TRBV10-3,TRBJ1-2,TRBD1,NA,CAIKDRPNYGYTF,TGTGCCATCAAGGACAGGCCTAACTATGGCTACACCTTC
TRBV12-3/TRBV12-4,TRBJ2-2,NA,once,CASSFFEAGELFF,TGTGCCAGCAGTTTTTTCGAGGCCGGGGAGCTGTTTTTT
TRBV5-1,TRBJ1-6,NA,NA,CASSLRTGNSPLHF,TGCGCCAGCAGCTTGCGTACAGGCAATTCACCCCTCCACTTT
TRBV5-4,TRBJ1-1,NA,once,CASSPRDLNTEAFF,TGTGCCAGCAGCCCCAGGGATCTGAACACTGAAGCTTTCTTT
TRBV5-1,TRBJ2-2,NA,NA,CASSPGGLGTGELFF,TGCGCCAGCAGCCCTGGGGGTTTGGGAACCGGGGAGCTGTTTTTT
TRBV3-1/TRBV3-2,TRBJ1-4,TRBD1,NA,CASSPGGRGEKLFF,TGTGCCAGCAGCCCAGGGGGACGTGGAGAAAAACTGTTTTTT
TRBV5-1,TRBJ2-1,NA,few,CASSPPRGTEEQFF,TGCGCCAGCAGCCCGCCGCGCGGGACAGAAGAGCAGTTCTTC
TRBV6-5,TRBJ1-2,NA,NA,CASSYSSEYGTYGYTF,TGTGCCAGCAGTTACTCGTCCGAGTACGGAACCTATGGCTACACCTTC
TRBV7-3,TRBJ2-1,TRBD2,NA,CASSNLRGGRNEQFF,TGTGCCAGCAGCAATTTGCGTGGCGGGAGAAATGAGCAGTTCTTC
TRBV30,TRBJ1-4,TRBD1,NA,CAWEQGALTLLFGKLFF,TGTGCCTGGGAACAGGGGGCCCTTACCTTACTATTTGGAAAACTGTTTTTT
TRBV5-5,TRBJ2-3,NA,NA,CASSLWGDGTDTQYF,TGTGCCAGCAGCTTGTGGGGGGATGGCACAGATACGCAGTATTTT
TRBV28,TRBJ1-1,TRBD1,NA,CASSSGQGDTEAFF,TGTGCCAGCAGTTCTGGACAGGGGGACACTGAAGCTTTCTTT
TRBV3-1/TRBV3-2,TRBJ2-6,NA,NA,CASSQDLLISGANVLTF,TGTGCCAGCAGCCAAGATCTATTGATCTCTGGGGCCAACGTCCTGACTTTC
TRBV7-9,TRBJ2-7,NA,once,CASSLDSFYSYEQYF,TGTGCCAGCAGCCTCGACAGCTTCTACTCCTACGAGCAGTACTTC
TRBV5-4,TRBJ1-3,NA,NA,CATNNQLVRGNTIYF,TGTGCCACTAACAACCAACTTGTTCGGGGAAACACCATATATTTT
TRBV4-1,TRBJ1-5,NA,few,CASSLSGGSDQPQHF,TGCGCCAGCAGCTTATCGGGAGGGTCCGATCAGCCCCAGCATTTT
TRBV7-6,TRBJ2-3,NA,NA,CASSWGQITDTQYF,TGTGCCAGCAGCTGGGGCCAGATAACAGATACGCAGTATTTT
TRBV5-1,TRBJ1-3,NA,NA,CASSEDSGNTIYF,TGCGCCAGCAGCGAAGACAGCGGAAACACCATATATTTT
TRBV7-2,TRBJ1-1,NA,NA,CASSLQVYVWMNTEAFF,TGTGCCAGCAGCTTACAAGTGTATGTATGGATGAACACTGAAGCTTTCTTT
TRBV5-1,TRBJ2-1,NA,NA,CASSTPGAYNEQFF,TGCGCCAGCAGCACCCCCGGGGCATACAATGAGCAGTTCTTC
TRBV30,TRBJ2-7,NA,once,CAWSVKGIHEQYF,TGTGCCTGGAGTGTAAAGGGAATCCACGAGCAGTACTTC
TRBV12-3/TRBV12-4,TRBJ2-2,NA,NA,CASRLRRELFF,TGTGCCAGCAGACTAAGACGGGAGCTGTTTTTT
TRBV6-1,TRBJ2-7,NA,NA,CASSEFEGEQYF,TGTGCCAGCAGTGAATTTGAGGGCGAGCAGTACTTC
TRBV3-1/TRBV3-2,TRBJ1-2,TRBD1,NA,CASSQARGGLYGYTF,TGTGCCAGCAGCCAAGCCAGGGGGGGACTCTATGGCTACACCTTC
TRBV2,TRBJ1-5,TRBD1,few,CASSEGDRGTNQPQHF,TGTGCCAGCAGTGAAGGGGACAGGGGGACCAATCAGCCCCAGCATTTT
TRBV19,TRBJ1-1,NA,NA,CASNLGAGQGTEAFF,TGTGCCAGTAACCTCGGGGCAGGGCAGGGAACTGAAGCTTTCTTT